The TCR beta chain described here comes from a study of OX40 agonist ivuxolimab in advanced cancers. At the level of the study: Intravenous ivuxolimab was administered to patients every 2 weeks at 0.01 to 10 mg/kg. Past anti-PD-1, anti-PD-L1 or anti-CTLA-4 therapy was accepted, and around 40% had received some.

The CDR3 covers 15 residues. In its sample, this clone ranks as large. The antigen is not known. The data were produced by immunoSEQ multiplex PCR, yet TCRdb's version contains in-frame clones alone and is incomplete. The sample contains about 13,000 clones, roughly two thirds of which appear only once. Points from the study as a whole: The study found that CD8+ T cells averaged more expanded clones than CD4+. Those patients achieving a partial response at 0.1-3.0 mg/kg showed among the lowest clonal expansion.

The gene calls are TRBV21-1 and TRBJ2-2. TRBV21-1 is a recognized pseudogene. Sequences were derived from CD4+ or CD8+ T cells sorted from blood, sampled in a trial of the OX40 agonist ivuxolimab. The clonotype originates from an adult with an advanced solid tumor such as melanoma, head and neck, liver or kidney cancer. CDR3 protein: CASSKALPWTGELFF. The CDR3 DNA is TGTGCCAGCAGCAAAGCGCTCCCGTGGACCGGGGAGCTGTTTTTT.